Listed below are T cell receptor beta chains from one sample, sequenced in a study of cytomegalovirus exposure and HLA in healthy donors. Libraries were prepared by immunoSEQ multiplex PCR; TCRdb keeps only in-frame clonotypes and omits some of them. The table lists over 20,000 clones, around 96% of them singletons. Sequencing was carried out using PBMCs. The source of these receptors is a man younger than 45 in good health and CMV-seropositive. Each CDR3 is given with its conserved first and last residue. D genes are given only for firm matches. The listing skips clone size in some rows; elsewhere it reads once, few, many or a size class.

V gene	clone size	J gene	D gene	CDR3 DNA	CDR3 protein
TRBV4-3	-	TRBJ2-7	TRBD1	TGCGCCAGCAGCTTACAACCCGGGACAGGGGACGAGCAGTACTTC	CASSLQPGTGDEQYF
TRBV4-3	-	TRBJ2-3	TRBD2	TGCGCCAGCAGCCGCAGAGGGCTAGCGGGAGGGCCAGATACGCAGTATTTT	CASSRRGLAGGPDTQYF
TRBV6-6	-	TRBJ2-1	TRBD2	TGTGCCAGCAGTAATCCCGGGACTAGCGGGAGCGATGAGCAGTTCTTC	CASSNPGTSGSDEQFF
TRBV7-3	-	TRBJ2-3	-	TGTGCCAGCAGCTTAGACTCCTTCACAGATACGCAGTATTTT	CASSLDSFTDTQYF
TRBV2	-	TRBJ1-2	-	TGTGCCAGCAGTGATCGTCGGCAGGGCAATGGCTACACCTTC	CASSDRRQGNGYTF
TRBV19	-	TRBJ1-5	-	TGTGCCAGTAGTATAGGGCAGAAGAATCAGCCCCAGCATTTT	CASSIGQKNQPQHF
TRBV4-2	-	TRBJ2-5	-	TGTGCCAGCAGCCAAGGGCAGGGTGAAGAGACCCAGTACTTC	CASSQGQGEETQYF
TRBV5-1	-	TRBJ2-7	TRBD2	TGCGCCAGCACTCCTGAGCTAGCGGGAGGATACGAGCAGTACTTC	CASTPELAGGYEQYF
TRBV6-5	-	TRBJ1-5	TRBD1	TGTGCCAGCAGTTCGCAGGGGGTCAATCAGCCCCAGCATTTT	CASSSQGVNQPQHF
TRBV28	-	TRBJ2-1	-	TGTGCCAGCACAGGATTCAACAATGAGCAGTTCTTC	CASTGFNNEQFF
TRBV11-1	-	TRBJ1-2	TRBD1	TGTGCCAGCGGACAGGACTATGGCTACACCTTC	CASGQDYGYTF
TRBV6-6	-	TRBJ2-2	-	TGTGCCAGCAGTCCCACGGGTCCCAATCCCACCGGGGAGCTGTTTTTT	CASSPTGPNPTGELFF
TRBV15	-	TRBJ2-5	-	TGTGCCACCAGCAGAGGAGGGCGGCGGGAGACCCAGTACTTC	CATSRGGRRETQYF
TRBV28	-	TRBJ2-1	-	TGTGCCAGCAGCCCTCTAGGCGAAGGTGAGCAGTTCTTC	CASSPLGEGEQFF
TRBV2	-	TRBJ1-5	TRBD1	TGTGCCAGCAGTCCTCAGGGGGAGCAGCCCCAGCATTTT	CASSPQGEQPQHF
TRBV9	-	TRBJ1-1	-	TGTGCCAGCAGCGTAGCTACGGGAGGGGGGACCACTGAAGCTTTCTTT	CASSVATGGGTTEAFF
TRBV19	-	TRBJ2-7	-	TGTGCCAGTAAATTACAGGCGTACGAGCAGTACTTC	CASKLQAYEQYF
TRBV29-1	-	TRBJ2-3	-	TGCAGCGTTGGACGGGACTCGACAGATACGCAGTATTTT	CSVGRDSTDTQYF
TRBV7-2	-	TRBJ2-7	-	TGTGCCAGCAGCTTAGGGCCAGGGGTGGCCTACGAGCAGTACTTC	CASSLGPGVAYEQYF
TRBV2	-	TRBJ2-7	-	TGTGCCAGCAGCCCTCTCTACGAGCAGTACTTC	CASSPLYEQYF
TRBV10-3	once	TRBJ2-1	-	TGTGCCATCAGTGAGGTGACTACGCAGTTCTTC	CAISEVTTQFF
TRBV29-1	-	TRBJ2-3	-	TGCAGCGTTGAAGGGGGGCTAGCAGGGGATACGCAGTATTTT	CSVEGGLAGDTQYF
TRBV6-5	-	TRBJ2-1	-	TGTGCCAGCAGTTACCGCCCCGGGAGCTCCTACAATGAGCAGTTCTTC	CASSYRPGSSYNEQFF
TRBV5-1	once	TRBJ2-3	TRBD2	TGCGCCAGCAACAGCGGGAAGGGTGATACGCAGTATTTT	CASNSGKGDTQYF
TRBV19	-	TRBJ2-7	-	TGTGCCAGTCCCCAGGACGAGCAGTACTTC	CASPQDEQYF
TRBV4-1	-	TRBJ2-4	-	TGCGCCAGCAGCCAAGATGTCCCGGAGGGAATGATAGCCAAAAACATTCAGTACTTC	CASSQDVPEGMIAKNIQYF
TRBV4-3	-	TRBJ2-1	-	TGCGCCAGCAGCCAAGTAGGACACCTCTCCTACAATGAGCAGTTCTTC	CASSQVGHLSYNEQFF
TRBV10-1	-	TRBJ2-1	TRBD2	TGCGCCAGCAGTGCAAAGCGGGGGGACAATGAGCAGTTCTTC	CASSAKRGDNEQFF
TRBV28	-	TRBJ2-7	TRBD2	TGTGCCAGCTGGACTAGCGGACCCTACGAGCAGTACTTC	CASWTSGPYEQYF
TRBV9	-	TRBJ2-3	TRBD2	TGTGCCAGCAGCCCTCGGGGGGGGAGCACAGATACGCAGTATTTT	CASSPRGGSTDTQYF
TRBV10-3	-	TRBJ2-3	TRBD2	TGTGCCATCAGTGAGTCGAAGCGGGAGTTTGCAGATACGCAGTATTTT	CAISESKREFADTQYF
TRBV9	-	TRBJ2-7	TRBD2	TGTGCCAGCAGCGTAGAAGCGGGAGAGTACGAGCAGTACTTC	CASSVEAGEYEQYF
TRBV11-2	once	TRBJ1-3	-	TGTGCCAGCAGCTTAGAGCGCTCGGGAAACACCATATATTTT	CASSLERSGNTIYF
TRBV7-8	-	TRBJ1-2	-	TGTGCCAGCAGCTTAGCAGAGACAGTCGATGGCTACACCTTC	CASSLAETVDGYTF
TRBV7-9	-	TRBJ1-2	TRBD1	TGTGCCAGCAGCTTACAAAACCGGGACAGGGACGGCTACACCTTC	CASSLQNRDRDGYTF
TRBV9	-	TRBJ1-1	-	TGTGCCAGCAGCGCCCGACAGCAAGGATCGGCTGAAGCTTTCTTT	CASSARQQGSAEAFF
TRBV5-1	-	TRBJ1-2	-	TGCGCCAGCAGCCCAGGACAATTTTACTACACCTTC	CASSPGQFYYTF
TRBV7-6	-	TRBJ2-3	TRBD2	TGTGCCAGCTCTCAAAGCGGGAGGGCAGATACGCAGTATTTT	CASSQSGRADTQYF
TRBV28	once	TRBJ1-3	TRBD1	TGTGCCAGCAGTTTATCATCGACAGGGGGGGTTGGAAACACCATATATTTT	CASSLSSTGGVGNTIYF
TRBV7-9	-	TRBJ2-1	TRBD2	TGTGCCAGCAGCTTAGAACTAGCGAGAGCCTACAATGAGCAGTTCTTC	CASSLELARAYNEQFF
TRBV28	-	TRBJ2-3	-	TGTGCCAGCAGTTTACTCGGCAGCTACGGGGGACAGTATTTT	CASSLLGSYGGQYF
TRBV14	once	TRBJ2-4	-	TGTGCCAGCAGCCAAGGGGCTAGCGCGGTCCTAGCCAAAAACATTCAGTACTTC	CASSQGASAVLAKNIQYF
TRBV6-1	-	TRBJ2-1	-	TGTGCCGCCATCATCCTACCCGGCTCCTACAATGAGCAGTTCTTC	CAAIILPGSYNEQFF
TRBV5-1	-	TRBJ2-3	-	TGCGCCAGCAGCTTGGCGGGGAGCACAGATACGCAGTATTTT	CASSLAGSTDTQYF
TRBV9	-	TRBJ2-1	TRBD2	TGTGCCAGCAGCGTGCGGGAGAGCTCCTACAATGAGCAGTTCTTC	CASSVRESSYNEQFF
TRBV2	once	TRBJ2-7	-	TGTGCCAGCAGAAGATATACTAGCTCCTACGAGCAGTACTTC	CASRRYTSSYEQYF
TRBV4-2	-	TRBJ2-2	-	TGTGCCAGCAGCCAACCGGGAGTGGTCGGGGAGCTGTTTTTT	CASSQPGVVGELFF
TRBV25-1	-	TRBJ2-1	TRBD1	TGTGCCAGCAGTCGGACAGGGAACTACAATGAGCAGTTCTTC	CASSRTGNYNEQFF
TRBV5-1	-	TRBJ1-4	TRBD1	TGCGCCAGCAGCTTCGGGACAGCCAATGAAAAACTGTTTTTT	CASSFGTANEKLFF
TRBV30	-	TRBJ1-1	TRBD1	TGTGCCTGGAGTGTATCGCGGGACAGAACTGAAGCTTTCTTT	CAWSVSRDRTEAFF
TRBV14	once	TRBJ2-1	TRBD2	TGTGCCAGCAGCCAAGGAAGTTGGACCGTAGCGGGATCTTACAATGAGCAGTTCTTC	CASSQGSWTVAGSYNEQFF